This T cell receptor (beta chain) came from a study of blood T cell repertoires in COVID-19. Study at large: Sources were T cells, B-cell-depleted T cells, or PBMCs; the material itself was cDNA or gDNA.

Germline CDR1 and CDR2: MDHEN and SYDVKM. The CDR3 spans 15 residues. V shed 3 bases, J shed 5 bases, and the junction held 7 bases outside the gene matches. As processed by the authors: Reference gene primer amplification in the assay estimated nucleated cell counts. Repertoires were generated with immunoSEQ multiplex PCR, while TCRdb's copy carries only in-frame clones and drops some. The D gene and trimming were derived from the DNA, and the V and J assignments and clone size from that table. Here the sample spans roughly 200,000 clones, 70% to 90% being singletons. Sequenced: peripheral blood. The TCR comes from a person between 65 and 79 years old with COVID-19, enrolled during active disease. The J gene is TRBJ2-5, the V gene TRBV28, with 9 bases identical to TRBD1. This CDR3 is CASSFSTGGTETQYF. The CDR3, as DNA: TGTGCCAGCAGTTTTTCTACAGGGGGCACGGAGACCCAGTACTTC.